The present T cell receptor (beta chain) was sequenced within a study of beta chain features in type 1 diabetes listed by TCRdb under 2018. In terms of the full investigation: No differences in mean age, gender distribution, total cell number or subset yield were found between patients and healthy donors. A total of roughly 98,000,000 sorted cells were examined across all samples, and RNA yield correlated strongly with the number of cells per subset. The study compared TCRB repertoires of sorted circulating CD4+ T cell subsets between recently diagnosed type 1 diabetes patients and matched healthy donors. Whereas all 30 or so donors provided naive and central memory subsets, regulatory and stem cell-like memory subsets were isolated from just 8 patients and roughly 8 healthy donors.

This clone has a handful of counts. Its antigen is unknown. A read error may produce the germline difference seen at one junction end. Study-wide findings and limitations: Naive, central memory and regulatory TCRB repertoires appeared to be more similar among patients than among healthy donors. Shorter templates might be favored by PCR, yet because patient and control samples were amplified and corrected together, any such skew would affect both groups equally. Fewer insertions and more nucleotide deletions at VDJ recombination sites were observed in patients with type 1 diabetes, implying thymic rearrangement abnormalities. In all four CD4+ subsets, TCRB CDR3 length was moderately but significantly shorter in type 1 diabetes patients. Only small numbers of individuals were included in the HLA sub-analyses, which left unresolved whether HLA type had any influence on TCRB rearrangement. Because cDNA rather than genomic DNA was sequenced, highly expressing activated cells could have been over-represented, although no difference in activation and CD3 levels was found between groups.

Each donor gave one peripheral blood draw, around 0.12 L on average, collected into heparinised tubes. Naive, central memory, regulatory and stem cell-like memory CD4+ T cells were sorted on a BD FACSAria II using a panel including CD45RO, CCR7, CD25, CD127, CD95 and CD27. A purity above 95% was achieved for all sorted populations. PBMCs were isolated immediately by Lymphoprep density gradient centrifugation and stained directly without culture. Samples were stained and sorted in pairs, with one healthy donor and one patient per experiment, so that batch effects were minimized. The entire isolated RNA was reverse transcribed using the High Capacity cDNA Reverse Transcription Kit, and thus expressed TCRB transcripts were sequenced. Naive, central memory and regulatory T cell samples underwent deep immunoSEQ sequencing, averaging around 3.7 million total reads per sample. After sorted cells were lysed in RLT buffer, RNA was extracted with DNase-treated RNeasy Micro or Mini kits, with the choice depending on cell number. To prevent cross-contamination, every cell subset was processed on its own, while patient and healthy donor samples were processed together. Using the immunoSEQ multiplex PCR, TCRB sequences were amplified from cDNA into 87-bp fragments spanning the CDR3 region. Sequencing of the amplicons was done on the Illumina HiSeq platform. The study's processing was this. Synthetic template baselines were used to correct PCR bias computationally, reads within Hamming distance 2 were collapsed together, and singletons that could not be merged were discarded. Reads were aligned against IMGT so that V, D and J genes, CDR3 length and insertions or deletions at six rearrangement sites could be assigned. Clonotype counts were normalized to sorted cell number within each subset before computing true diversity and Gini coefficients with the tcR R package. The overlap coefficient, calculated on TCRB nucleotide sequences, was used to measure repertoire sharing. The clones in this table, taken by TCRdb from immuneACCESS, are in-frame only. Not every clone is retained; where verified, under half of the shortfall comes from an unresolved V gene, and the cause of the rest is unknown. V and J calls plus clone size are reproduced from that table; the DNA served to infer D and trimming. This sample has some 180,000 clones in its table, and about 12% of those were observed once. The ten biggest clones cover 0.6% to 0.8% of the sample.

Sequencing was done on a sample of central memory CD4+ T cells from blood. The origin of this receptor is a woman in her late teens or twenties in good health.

DNA sequence: TGTGCCAGCAGTTTACCCCTCATTACGGGGAGCACGGACTTC. The translation is CASSLPLITGSTDF. This receptor chain uses TRBV28 and TRBJ2-7, and TRBD2 may be the D gene, going by 5 matching bases. Inclusive of the bounding cysteine and phenylalanine, the CDR3 is 14 residues long. The only DNA kept is the CDR3, 42 bases in frame from the first base. Via the germline V gene, CDR1 is MDHEN and CDR2 SYDVKM.